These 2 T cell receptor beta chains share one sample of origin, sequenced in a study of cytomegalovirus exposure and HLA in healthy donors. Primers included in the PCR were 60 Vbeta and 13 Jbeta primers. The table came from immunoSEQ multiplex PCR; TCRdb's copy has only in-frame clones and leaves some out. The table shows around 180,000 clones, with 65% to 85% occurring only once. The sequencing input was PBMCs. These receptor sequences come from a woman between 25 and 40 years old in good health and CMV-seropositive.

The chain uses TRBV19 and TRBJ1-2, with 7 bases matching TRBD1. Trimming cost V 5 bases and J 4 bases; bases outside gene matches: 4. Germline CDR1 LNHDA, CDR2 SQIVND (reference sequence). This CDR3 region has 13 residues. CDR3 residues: CASSVGTAYGYTF. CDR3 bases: TGTGCCAGTAGTGTCGGGACAGCCTATGGCTACACCTTC.

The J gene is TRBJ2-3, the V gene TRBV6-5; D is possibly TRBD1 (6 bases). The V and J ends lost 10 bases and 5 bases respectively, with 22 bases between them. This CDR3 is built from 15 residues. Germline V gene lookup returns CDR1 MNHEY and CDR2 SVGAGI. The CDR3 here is CATSRGSRTVDTQYF. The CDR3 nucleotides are TGTGCCACCAGCAGGGGAAGTCGGACAGTAGATACGCAGTATTTT.